The present TCR beta chain was sequenced within a study of shared clonotypes between healthy human individuals. The naive CD8 subset, CD45RO-negative cells positively selected for CCR7, excluded terminally differentiated effector memory CD45RA+ cells. Assay: immunoSEQ multiplex PCR; the TCRdb copy retains only in-frame clones and omits some. Found here are 2 million to 2.5 million clones, 85% to 95% of them singletons; the top ten hold more than 1.5%. V lost 3 bases and J lost 9, with 15 bases in between. This CDR3 has 13 residues. The germline CDR1 and CDR2 sequences are SGDLS and YYNGEE. Sample: naive CD8+ T cells from PBMCs. The clonotype was recovered from a man aged 18 to 29 in good health. Some clones in this sample may be carry-over from other donors' samples. The chain combines TRBV9 with TRBJ2-5; D is unclear. The CDR3: CASSETVLKAQYF. The DNA of the CDR3 is TGTGCCAGCAGCGAAACAGTTCTGAAGGCCCAGTACTTC.